The rows below give T cell receptor beta chains drawn from one sample of a study of technical replicates of blood from a handful of donors. Some clones are missing from TCRdb's copy, which holds only in-frame ones; the method was immunoSEQ multiplex PCR. Found here are tens of thousands of clones, nearly 95% of them singletons; the top ten hold roughly 0.28%. Sequences were obtained from T cells isolated from PBMCs. The receptors shown here come from a human donor in good health. CDR3s include the opening cysteine and the closing phenylalanine or tryptophan. D genes are given only for firm matches. A row's size may be missing; if present it is once, few, many or a size class.

D | size | J | V | CDR3 | DNA
TRBD1 | NA | TRBJ2-7 | TRBV6-5 | CASSYRTGVDEQYF | TGTGCCAGCAGTTACCGGACAGGAGTGGACGAGCAGTACTTC
TRBD2 | once | TRBJ2-5 | TRBV30 | CAWTSGGAGETQYF | TGTGCCTGGACGAGCGGGGGGGCTGGGGAGACCCAGTACTTC
NA | once | TRBJ2-1 | TRBV5-1 | CASSEGVLDEQFF | TGCGCCAGTTCGGAAGGGGTGTTAGATGAGCAGTTCTTC
TRBD1 | NA | TRBJ2-1 | TRBV6-5 | CASSSTGGGNEQFF | TGTGCCAGCAGTTCGACAGGGGGAGGCAATGAGCAGTTCTTC
NA | NA | TRBJ2-1 | TRBV6-5 | CASSYSVGAIYNEQFF | TGTGCCAGCAGTTACTCTGTGGGGGCGATTTACAATGAGCAGTTCTTC
TRBD1 | NA | TRBJ1-5 | TRBV28 | CASRTTGTGLGQPQHF | TGTGCCAGCAGAACAACCGGGACAGGGCTAGGACAGCCCCAGCATTTT
NA | once | TRBJ1-4 | TRBV27 | CASRSKLYGGGEKLFF | TGTGCCAGCAGATCGAAGTTGTATGGGGGCGGAGAAAAACTGTTTTTT
TRBD1 | NA | TRBJ1-2 | TRBV27 | CASSLTGANYGYTF | TGTGCCAGCAGTTTGACAGGGGCTAACTATGGCTACACCTTC
TRBD2 | NA | TRBJ2-1 | TRBV18 | CASSPLDSGISNEQFF | TGTGCCAGCTCACCCCTGGATAGCGGGATCTCCAATGAGCAGTTCTTC
TRBD2 | NA | TRBJ2-4 | TRBV28 | CASSLGGSMGNIQYF | TGTGCCAGCAGTTTGGGGGGGAGTATGGGAAACATTCAGTACTTC
TRBD2 | NA | TRBJ2-3 | TRBV5-6 | CASSKRLAGVPDTQYF | TGTGCCAGCAGCAAAAGACTAGCGGGAGTCCCAGATACGCAGTATTTT
NA | NA | TRBJ1-5 | TRBV5-4 | CASSLDGSAASYSNQPQHF | TGTGCCAGCAGCTTGGATGGTTCGGCAGCGAGTTATAGCAATCAGCCCCAGCATTTT
NA | NA | TRBJ2-1 | TRBV30 | CAWSARDLRFF | TGTGCCTGGAGTGCCCGGGACTTAAGGTTCTTC
TRBD2 | NA | TRBJ2-1 | TRBV5-1 | CASRMSGGAKSEQFF | TGCGCCAGCAGAATGAGCGGGGGGGCCAAAAGTGAGCAGTTCTTC
NA | NA | TRBJ2-7 | TRBV6-1 | CASSERTYEQYF | TGTGCCAGCAGCGAGCGGACCTACGAGCAGTACTTC
TRBD1 | NA | TRBJ1-6 | TRBV27 | CASSLSLPRQGTNSPLHF | TGTGCCAGCAGTTTATCCCTCCCCCGACAGGGGACTAATTCACCCCTCCACTTT
TRBD1 | NA | TRBJ2-4 | TRBV2 | CASRWGGQGRNIQYF | TGTGCCAGCAGGTGGGGTGGACAGGGTCGAAACATTCAGTACTTC
NA | NA | TRBJ2-2 | TRBV7-8 | CASTLGSRTGELFF | TGTGCCAGCACCTTAGGGAGTCGAACCGGGGAGCTGTTTTTT
NA | NA | TRBJ2-7 | TRBV6-5 | CASSYGGQAQYEQYF | TGTGCCAGCAGTTACGGTGGTCAGGCCCAATACGAGCAGTACTTC
TRBD1 | NA | TRBJ1-2 | TRBV7-9 | CASSATGVSGYTF | TGTGCCAGCAGCGCGACAGGGGTTTCCGGCTACACCTTC
NA | NA | TRBJ2-3 | TRBV21-1 | CASSKGLAGRSYTDTQYF | TGTGCCAGCAGCAAGGGACTAGCGGGCCGTTCGTATACAGATACGCAGTATTTT
NA | NA | TRBJ2-7 | TRBV10-1 | CASSESIGGAYEQYF | TGCGCCAGCAGTGAGTCCATCGGGGGTGCCTACGAGCAGTACTTC
TRBD1 | NA | TRBJ2-5 | TRBV18 | CASSLTGQAGETQYF | TGTGCCAGCTCACTCACTGGACAGGCCGGGGAGACCCAGTACTTC
TRBD1 | NA | TRBJ1-1 | TRBV19 | CASRTGFTEAFF | TGTGCCAGTAGGACAGGGTTCACTGAAGCTTTCTTT
NA | once | TRBJ2-7 | TRBV27 | CASSFTTGNYEQYF | TGTGCCAGCAGCTTCACGACAGGCAACTACGAGCAGTACTTC
TRBD2 | NA | TRBJ2-7 | TRBV13 | CASSLLGGSGYEQYF | TGTGCCAGCAGCTTATTGGGCGGGAGCGGGTACGAGCAGTACTTC
NA | NA | TRBJ1-1 | TRBV19 | CASEPGSGGDTEAFF | TGTGCCAGCGAACCAGGCTCCGGCGGGGACACTGAAGCTTTCTTT
NA | NA | TRBJ2-7 | TRBV14 | CASSPRVLGFYEQYF | TGTGCCAGCAGCCCCCGTGTTCTAGGTTTCTACGAGCAGTACTTC
NA | NA | TRBJ2-1 | TRBV9 | CASSVAGDNANEQFF | TGTGCCAGCAGCGTCGCCGGGGATAATGCGAATGAGCAGTTCTTC
TRBD1 | once | TRBJ2-1 | TRBV29-1 | CSVDTGGPQFF | TGCAGCGTTGACACAGGGGGCCCGCAGTTCTTC
TRBD2 | NA | TRBJ2-4 | TRBV30 | CAWSRTGLAGKNIQYF | TGTGCCTGGAGCCGGACGGGACTAGCGGGAAAAAACATTCAGTACTTC
NA | once | TRBJ1-1 | TRBV6-6 | CASSYEANTEAFF | TGTGCCAGCAGTTACGAAGCGAACACTGAAGCTTTCTTT
TRBD1 | NA | TRBJ1-5 | TRBV6-5 | CASSLQGAYQPQHF | TGTGCCAGCAGCTTACAGGGGGCCTATCAGCCCCAGCATTTT
NA | NA | TRBJ1-4 | TRBV27 | CASSWSPDRPGSREKLFF | TGTGCCAGCAGTTGGTCCCCGGACCGACCAGGGTCACGAGAAAAACTGTTTTTT
NA | NA | TRBJ1-2 | TRBV9 | CASSVGSFAGYGYTF | TGTGCCAGCAGCGTAGGATCGTTTGCAGGGTATGGCTACACCTTC
NA | NA | TRBJ1-3 | TRBV5-1 | CASSLAGLTGNTIYF | TGCGCCAGCAGCTTGGCGGGTTTAACTGGAAACACCATATATTTT
NA | NA | TRBJ1-6 | TRBV7-8 | CASSFSGTQFPYNSPLHF | TGTGCCAGCAGCTTTTCCGGGACTCAGTTCCCATATAATTCACCCCTCCACTTT
NA | NA | TRBJ1-1 | TRBV19 | CASIGERTGSYLEAFF | TGTGCCAGTATCGGCGAACGAACAGGGTCGTATCTGGAAGCTTTCTTT
NA | NA | TRBJ2-3 | TRBV9 | CASSVAADTQYF | TGTGCCAGCAGCGTAGCTGCAGATACGCAGTATTTT
NA | NA | TRBJ2-3 | TRBV27 | CASSLSRADTQYF | TGTGCCAGCAGCCTCTCTCGAGCAGATACGCAGTATTTT
NA | NA | TRBJ1-6 | TRBV2 | CATNGQNNSPLHF | TGTGCCACCAACGGACAGAATAATTCACCCCTCCACTTT
TRBD2 | NA | TRBJ2-1 | TRBV5-8 | CASSLGRELDEQFF | TGTGCCAGCAGCTTGGGGCGGGAGCTAGACGAGCAGTTCTTC
TRBD1 | once | TRBJ2-7 | TRBV30 | CAWSPDRAYEQYF | TGTGCCTGGAGCCCGGACAGGGCCTACGAGCAGTACTTC
NA | NA | TRBJ2-3 | TRBV2 | CASTPEEADTQYF | TGTGCCAGCACTCCGGAGGAGGCAGATACGCAGTATTTT
TRBD1 | NA | TRBJ1-2 | TRBV5-1 | CASSLVSGTEGRRDF | TGCGCCAGCAGCTTGGTCTCCGGGACAGAGGGTCGGAGGGACTTC
NA | NA | TRBJ2-3 | TRBV12-5 | CASGLVLGAGPDTQYF | TGTGCTAGTGGTTTGGTACTGGGGGCAGGTCCCGATACGCAGTATTTT
NA | once | TRBJ1-2 | TRBV27 | CASSLAKNYGYTF | TGTGCCAGCAGTTTGGCCAAGAACTATGGCTACACCTTC
NA | NA | TRBJ1-3 | TRBV7-6 | CASSFNSRTALKDHSGNTIYF | TGTGCCAGCAGCTTTAATTCCCGGACAGCTTTAAAGGACCACTCTGGAAACACCATATATTTT
TRBD1 | NA | TRBJ1-5 | TRBV2 | CASSLPGQGNQPQHF | TGTGCCAGCAGTCTGCCGGGACAGGGGAATCAGCCCCAGCATTTT
TRBD1 | NA | TRBJ2-1 | TRBV5-6 | CASSLTGGLGEQFF | TGTGCCAGCAGCTTGACAGGGGGCTTAGGAGAGCAGTTCTTC
NA | NA | TRBJ2-2 | TRBV27 | CASSFGQPMNTGELFF | TGTGCCAGCAGTTTCGGACAGCCGATGAACACCGGGGAGCTGTTTTTT
NA | NA | TRBJ1-1 | TRBV18 | CASSPLTSEAFF | TGTGCCAGCTCACCACTAACTTCTGAAGCTTTCTTT
NA | NA | TRBJ2-7 | TRBV4-1 | CASSRETTGLYEQYF | TGCGCCAGCAGCAGGGAAACTACAGGGCTTTACGAGCAGTACTTC
NA | NA | TRBJ1-1 | TRBV9 | CASSVGRENTEAFF | TGTGCCAGCAGCGTAGGGAGGGAGAACACTGAAGCTTTCTTT
TRBD2 | NA | TRBJ2-5 | TRBV29-1 | CSVGGLAGVETQYF | TGCAGCGTTGGAGGGCTAGCGGGAGTAGAGACCCAGTACTTC